The text below deals with one T cell receptor (beta chain). Its specific antigen is unknown. There are no base qualities to consult, and no much larger clone falls within one base. Each collaborating institution followed its own protocols to collect whole blood in K2EDTA tubes. Collaborator samples were shipped for TCRbeta analysis as frozen whole blood, isolated PBMCs, or DNA extracted from either sample type. The CDR3 spans 12 residues, from the cysteine through the phenylalanine. Only the CDR3 portion is preserved as DNA: 36 bases, with reading frame beginning at the first base. After removal of 1 base from V and 10 bases from J, the junction retains 1 base not matched to a gene. In the germline V gene, CDR1 corresponds to MGHDK and CDR2 to SYGVNS. The source of the sample is a study of blood T cell repertoires in COVID-19 (dated by TCRdb to the early 2020s). For the wider study: Collaborator samples came from the United States, Italy and Spain and covered acute and convalescent phases of COVID-19. The prospective study material was composed of cDNA or gDNA derived from T cells, B-cell-depleted T cells, or PBMCs. The dataset comprised deeply sampled blood TCRbeta repertoires from subjects exposed to, actively infected with, or recovered from COVID-19. The repertoires were made available in a free public database intended to serve as a resource for research on the immune response to SARS-CoV-2. The samples were drawn from the first 160 participants of the ongoing ImmuneRACE study and from roughly 1,300 subjects provided by 6 global collaborators. The sample metadata nearly always contained a de-identified subject ID, COVID-19 status, age in years and sex. Where available, HLA class I and class II types were taken from metadata supplied by the sample provider and were not determined by assay-based typing.

Paper-wide results and their limitations: How much clinical and demographic metadata was included differed by source and by participant, and the metadata was provided uncurated.

TCRbeta CDR3 regions were amplified from genomic DNA using the immunoSEQ Assay, a bias-controlled multiplex PCR. The study's own analysis went as follows. The number of nucleated cells in each sample was estimated by amplification of reference gene primers within the assay. To quantify the absolute abundance of each unique TCRbeta CDR3 rearrangement, sequence reads were collapsed and filtered. Productive Simpson clonality was computed per sample as the square root of Simpson's diversity index over productive rearrangements. TCRdb stores this immuneACCESS table with in-frame sequences only. Part of the clones is absent; in the studies checked, under half of the shortfall reflects unresolved V genes, and no reason is known for the rest. V and J calls and clone size follow that table, whereas D and trimming were derived from the DNA. This sample comprises roughly 250,000 clones, around 83% of them detected only once. Roughly 7% of the sample goes to the ten largest clones.

The chain couples TRBV25-1 to TRBJ1-1, with 9 bases aligning to TRBD1. The sequenced sample consisted of peripheral blood. This sequence originates from a woman between 50 and 59 years old with acute or convalescent COVID-19. The CDR3 in this case is CASSELTGGAFF. The nucleotide sequence is given as TGTGCCAGCAGTGAATTGACAGGGGGAGCTTTCTTT.